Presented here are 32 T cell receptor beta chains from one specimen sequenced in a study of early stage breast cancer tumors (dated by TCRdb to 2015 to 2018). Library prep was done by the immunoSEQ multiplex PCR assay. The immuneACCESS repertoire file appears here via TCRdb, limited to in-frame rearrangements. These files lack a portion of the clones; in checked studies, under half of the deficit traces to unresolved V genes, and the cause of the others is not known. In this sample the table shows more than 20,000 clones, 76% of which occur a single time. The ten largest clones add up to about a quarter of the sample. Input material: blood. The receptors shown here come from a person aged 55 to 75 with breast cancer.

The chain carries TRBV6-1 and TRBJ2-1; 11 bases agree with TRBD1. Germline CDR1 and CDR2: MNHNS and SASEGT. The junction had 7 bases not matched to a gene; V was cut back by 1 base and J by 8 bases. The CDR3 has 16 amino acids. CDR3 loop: CASSEEAGTGGYEQFF. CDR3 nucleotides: TGTGCCAGCAGTGAAGAAGCCGGGACAGGGGGTTATGAGCAGTTCTTC.

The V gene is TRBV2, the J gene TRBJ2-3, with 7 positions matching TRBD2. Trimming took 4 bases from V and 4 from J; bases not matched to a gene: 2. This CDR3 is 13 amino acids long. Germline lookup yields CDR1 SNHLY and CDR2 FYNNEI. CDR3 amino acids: CASSGGSADTQYF. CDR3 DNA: TGTGCCAGCAGTGGCGGGAGTGCAGATACGCAGTATTTT.

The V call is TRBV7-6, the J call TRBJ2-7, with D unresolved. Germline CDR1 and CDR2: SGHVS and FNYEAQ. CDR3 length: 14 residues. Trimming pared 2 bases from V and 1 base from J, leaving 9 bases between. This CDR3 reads CASSLSSLSYEQYF. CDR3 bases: TGTGCCAGCAGCTTATCCTCCCTATCCTACGAGCAGTACTTC.

The CDR3 here is CASSPTVYSNQPQHF. The CDR3 DNA reads as TGTGCCAGCAGCCCGACAGTCTATAGCAATCAGCCCCAGCATTTT. The chain employs TRBV6-1 and TRBJ1-5, with D perhaps TRBD1 (5 bases). CDR1 is MNHNS, CDR2 SASEGT, per germline. V was trimmed by 6 bases and J by 0 bases, leaving 12 bases between them. The CDR3 totals 15 residues.

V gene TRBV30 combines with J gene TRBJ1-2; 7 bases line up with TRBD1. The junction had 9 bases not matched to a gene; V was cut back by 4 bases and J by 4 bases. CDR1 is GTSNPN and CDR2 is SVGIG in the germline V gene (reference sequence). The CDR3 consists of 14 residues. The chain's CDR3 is CAWTDRQLFYGYTF. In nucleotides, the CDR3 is TGTGCCTGGACGGACAGGCAATTATTCTATGGCTACACCTTC.

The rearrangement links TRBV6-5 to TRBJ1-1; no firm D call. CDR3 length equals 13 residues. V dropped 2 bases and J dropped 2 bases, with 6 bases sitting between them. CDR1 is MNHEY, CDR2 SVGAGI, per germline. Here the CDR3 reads CASSYLGNTEAFF. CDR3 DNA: TGTGCCAGCAGTTACCTGGGCAACACTGAAGCTTTCTTT.

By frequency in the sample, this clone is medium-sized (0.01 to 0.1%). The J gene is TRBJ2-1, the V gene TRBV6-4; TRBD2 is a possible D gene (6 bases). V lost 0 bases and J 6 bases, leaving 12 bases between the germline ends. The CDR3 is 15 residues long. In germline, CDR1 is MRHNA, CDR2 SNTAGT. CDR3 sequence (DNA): TGTGCCAGCAGTGACTCGGGACTTGCAATCAATGAGCAGTTCTTC. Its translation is CASSDSGLAINEQFF.

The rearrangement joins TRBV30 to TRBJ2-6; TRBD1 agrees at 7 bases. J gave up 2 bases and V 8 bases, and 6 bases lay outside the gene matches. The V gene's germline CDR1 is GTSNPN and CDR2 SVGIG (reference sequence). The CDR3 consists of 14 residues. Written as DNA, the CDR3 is TGTGCCAGTGACAGGGTAACTGGGGCCAACGTCCTGACTTTC. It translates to CASDRVTGANVLTF.

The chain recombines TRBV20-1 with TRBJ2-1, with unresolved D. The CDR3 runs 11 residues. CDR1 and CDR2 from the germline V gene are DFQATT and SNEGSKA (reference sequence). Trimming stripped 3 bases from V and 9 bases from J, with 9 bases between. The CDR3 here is CSASDSTEQFF. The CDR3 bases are TGCAGTGCTAGCGATAGTACTGAGCAGTTCTTC.

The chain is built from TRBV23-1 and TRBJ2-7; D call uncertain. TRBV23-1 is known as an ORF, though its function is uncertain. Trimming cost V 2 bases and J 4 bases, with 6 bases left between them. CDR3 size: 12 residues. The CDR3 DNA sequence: TGCGCCAGCAGTCAACGGCGTTACGAGCAGTACTTC. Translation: CASSQRRYEQYF.

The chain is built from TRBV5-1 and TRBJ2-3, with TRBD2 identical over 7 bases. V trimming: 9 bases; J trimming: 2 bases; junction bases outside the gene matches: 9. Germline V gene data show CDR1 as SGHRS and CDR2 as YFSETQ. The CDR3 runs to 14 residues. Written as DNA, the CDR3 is TGCGCCACCTCTCGGGGGGAACTCACAGATACGCAGTATTTT. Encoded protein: CATSRGELTDTQYF.

The CDR3 region is CASSARAAGANVLTF. In nucleotides, the CDR3 is TGTGCCAGCAGCGCCCGGGCGGCTGGGGCCAACGTCCTGACTTTC. The chain uses TRBV5-6 and TRBJ2-6; D is unclear. CDR1 is SGHDT and CDR2 is YYEEEE in the germline V gene. CDR3 length equals 15 residues. V lost 4 bases, J lost 2 bases, and 10 bases lay in between. The full variable domain, its missing parts supplied by reference TRBV5-6 and TRBJ2-6, is DAGVTQSPTHLIKTRGQQVTLRCSPKSGHDTVSWYQQALGQGPQFIFQYYEEEERQRGNFPDRFSGHQFPNYSSELNVNALLLGDSALYLCASSARAAGANVLTFGAGSRLTVL.

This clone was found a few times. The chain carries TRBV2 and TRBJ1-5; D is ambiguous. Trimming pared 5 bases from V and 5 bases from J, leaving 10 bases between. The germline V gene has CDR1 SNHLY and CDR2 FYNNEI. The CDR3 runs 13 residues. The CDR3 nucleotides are TGTGCCAGCAGTTACCAGGATGATCAGCCCCAGCATTTT. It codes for CASSYQDDQPQHF. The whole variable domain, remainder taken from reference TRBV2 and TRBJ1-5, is EPEVTQTPSHQVTQMGQEVILRCVPISNHLYFYWYRQILGQKVEFLVSFYNNEISEKSEIFDDQFSVERPDGSNFTLKIRSTKLEDSAMYFCASSYQDDQPQHFGDGTRLSIL.

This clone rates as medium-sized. In DNA form, the CDR3 reads TGTGCCAGCAGTCCAACAGGGAGCGGCTATGGCTACACCTTC. Translated: CASSPTGSGYGYTF. The rearrangement links TRBV5-4 to TRBJ1-2; D perhaps matches TRBD1 (6 bases). V was cut by 5 bases and J by 4 bases, with 15 bases left in between. The CDR3 consists of 14 residues. The germline V gene has CDR1 SGHNT and CDR2 YYREEE (reference sequence).

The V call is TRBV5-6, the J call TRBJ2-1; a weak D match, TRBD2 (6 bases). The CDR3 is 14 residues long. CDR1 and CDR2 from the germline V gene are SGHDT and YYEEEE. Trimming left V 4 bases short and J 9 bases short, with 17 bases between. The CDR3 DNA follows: TGTGCCAGCAGCCGCCGGCTGGAGGGGTCTGAGCAGTTCTTC. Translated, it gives CASSRRLEGSEQFF.

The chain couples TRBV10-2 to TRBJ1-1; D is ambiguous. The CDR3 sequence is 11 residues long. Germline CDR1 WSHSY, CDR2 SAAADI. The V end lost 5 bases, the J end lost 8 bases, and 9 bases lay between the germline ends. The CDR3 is CASSNPTEAFF. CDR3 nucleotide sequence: TGCGCCAGCAGTAATCCTACCGAAGCTTTCTTT.

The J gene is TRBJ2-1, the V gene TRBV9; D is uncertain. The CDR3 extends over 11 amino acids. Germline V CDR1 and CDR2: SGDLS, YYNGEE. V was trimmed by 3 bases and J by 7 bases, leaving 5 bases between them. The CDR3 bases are TGTGCCAGCAGCGGGGGAAATGAGCAGTTCTTC. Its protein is CASSGGNEQFF.

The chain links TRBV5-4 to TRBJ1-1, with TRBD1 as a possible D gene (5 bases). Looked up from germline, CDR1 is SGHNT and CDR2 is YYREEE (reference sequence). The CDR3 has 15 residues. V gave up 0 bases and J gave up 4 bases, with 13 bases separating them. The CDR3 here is CASSLAIRVGTEAFF. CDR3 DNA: TGTGCCAGCAGCTTGGCTATCAGGGTTGGCACTGAAGCTTTCTTT.

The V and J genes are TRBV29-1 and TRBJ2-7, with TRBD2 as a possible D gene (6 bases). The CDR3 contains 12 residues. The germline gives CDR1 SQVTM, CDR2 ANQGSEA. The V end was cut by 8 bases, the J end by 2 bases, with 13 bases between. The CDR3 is CSFRDSTYEQYF. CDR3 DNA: TGCAGCTTCCGGGACTCAACCTACGAGCAGTACTTC.

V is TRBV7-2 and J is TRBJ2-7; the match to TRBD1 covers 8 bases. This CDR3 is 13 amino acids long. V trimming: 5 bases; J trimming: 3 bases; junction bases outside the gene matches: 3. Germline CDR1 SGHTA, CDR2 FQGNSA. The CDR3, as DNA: TGTGCCAGCAGCCTAGGGACAGGCTACGAGCAGTACTTC. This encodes CASSLGTGYEQYF.

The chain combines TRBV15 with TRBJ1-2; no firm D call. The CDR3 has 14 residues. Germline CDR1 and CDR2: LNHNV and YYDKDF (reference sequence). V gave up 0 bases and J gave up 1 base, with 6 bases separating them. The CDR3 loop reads CATSRDLSNYGYTF. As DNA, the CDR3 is TGTGCCACCAGCAGAGATCTAAGTAACTATGGCTACACCTTC.

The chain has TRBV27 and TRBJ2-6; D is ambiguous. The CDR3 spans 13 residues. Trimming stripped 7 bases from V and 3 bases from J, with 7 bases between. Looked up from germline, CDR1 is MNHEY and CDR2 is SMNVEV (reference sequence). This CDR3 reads CASTRGGANVLTF. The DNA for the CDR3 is TGTGCCAGCACTCGTGGTGGGGCCAACGTCCTGACTTTC.

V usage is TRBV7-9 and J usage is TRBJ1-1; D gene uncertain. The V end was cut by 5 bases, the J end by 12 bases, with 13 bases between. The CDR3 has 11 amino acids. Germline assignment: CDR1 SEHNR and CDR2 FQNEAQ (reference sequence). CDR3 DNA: TGTGCCAGCAGCGGGTCCTGGGCATCTTTCTTT. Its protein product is CASSGSWASFF.

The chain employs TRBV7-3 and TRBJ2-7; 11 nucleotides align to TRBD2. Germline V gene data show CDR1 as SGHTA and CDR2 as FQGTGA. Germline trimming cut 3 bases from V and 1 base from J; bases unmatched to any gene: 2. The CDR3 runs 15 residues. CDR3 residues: CASSLGLAESYEQYF. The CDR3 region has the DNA TGTGCCAGCAGCTTGGGACTAGCGGAATCCTACGAGCAGTACTTC.

The CDR3 spells CASSLAGTSSQETQYF. The CDR3, as DNA: TGTGCCAGCAGTTTGGCCGGGACTAGCAGCCAAGAGACCCAGTACTTC. The chain is built from TRBV27 and TRBJ2-5; 9 positions match TRBD2. There are 16 residues in the CDR3. V dropped 3 bases and J dropped 1; count of bases not matched to a gene: 6. Germline loops: CDR1 MNHEY, CDR2 SMNVEV (reference sequence).

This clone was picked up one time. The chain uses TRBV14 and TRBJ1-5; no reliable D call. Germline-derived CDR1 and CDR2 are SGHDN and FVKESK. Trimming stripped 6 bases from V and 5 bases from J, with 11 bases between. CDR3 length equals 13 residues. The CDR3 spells CASSRDGHQPQHF. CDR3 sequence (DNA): TGTGCCAGCAGTCGAGACGGTCATCAGCCCCAGCATTTT.

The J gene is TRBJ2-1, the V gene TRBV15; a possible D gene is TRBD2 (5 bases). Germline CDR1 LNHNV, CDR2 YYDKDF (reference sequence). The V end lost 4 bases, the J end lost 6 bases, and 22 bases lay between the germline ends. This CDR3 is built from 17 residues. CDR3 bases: TGTGCCACCAGCATCAAAGAGGGATCTAGCTGGGTCAATGAGCAGTTCTTC. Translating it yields CATSIKEGSSWVNEQFF.

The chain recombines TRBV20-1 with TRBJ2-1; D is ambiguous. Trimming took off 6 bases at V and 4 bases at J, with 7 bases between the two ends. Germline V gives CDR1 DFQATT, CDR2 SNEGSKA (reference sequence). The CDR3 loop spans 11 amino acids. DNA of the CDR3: TGCAGTGCAGCCCCTTACAATGAGCAGTTCTTC. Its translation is CSAAPYNEQFF.

The CDR3 loop is CASSPRDRGAGGYTF. CDR3 in DNA: TGTGCCAGCAGCCCGCGGGACAGGGGCGCGGGTGGCTACACCTTC. The rearrangement uses TRBV7-3 and TRBJ1-2, with 10 bases matching TRBD1. J gave up 7 bases and V 5 bases, and 10 bases lay outside the gene matches. Germline lookup yields CDR1 SGHTA and CDR2 FQGTGA. CDR3 size: 15 residues.

The CDR3 loop reads CATSLGGGYGYTF. The CDR3, as DNA: TGTGCCACCAGCTTAGGGGGCGGCTATGGCTACACCTTC. This sequence joins TRBV15 and TRBJ1-2; TRBD1 agrees at 7 bases. Germline-derived CDR1 and CDR2 are LNHNV and YYDKDF (reference sequence). This CDR3 is 13 amino acids long. V was clipped by 5 bases and J by 4 bases; unmatched bases: 4.

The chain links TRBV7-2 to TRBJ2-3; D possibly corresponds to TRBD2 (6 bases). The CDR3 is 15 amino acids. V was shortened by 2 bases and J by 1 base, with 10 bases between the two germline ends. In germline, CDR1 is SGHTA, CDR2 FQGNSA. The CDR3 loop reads CASSLLGLGTDTQYF. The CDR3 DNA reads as TGTGCCAGCAGCTTATTGGGACTCGGCACAGATACGCAGTATTTT.

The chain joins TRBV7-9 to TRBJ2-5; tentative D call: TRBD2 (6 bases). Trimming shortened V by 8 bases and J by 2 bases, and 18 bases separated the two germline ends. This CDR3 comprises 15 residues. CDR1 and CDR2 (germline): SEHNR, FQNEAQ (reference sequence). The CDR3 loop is CASAALGLLQETQYF. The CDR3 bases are TGTGCCAGCGCAGCTCTCGGACTATTACAAGAGACCCAGTACTTC. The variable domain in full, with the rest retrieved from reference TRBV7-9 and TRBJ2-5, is DTGVSQNPRHKITKRGQNVTFRCDPISEHNRLYWYRQTLGQGPEFLTYFQNEAQLEKSRLLSDRFSAERPKGSFSTLEIQRTEQGDSAMYLCASAALGLLQETQYFGPGTRLLVL.